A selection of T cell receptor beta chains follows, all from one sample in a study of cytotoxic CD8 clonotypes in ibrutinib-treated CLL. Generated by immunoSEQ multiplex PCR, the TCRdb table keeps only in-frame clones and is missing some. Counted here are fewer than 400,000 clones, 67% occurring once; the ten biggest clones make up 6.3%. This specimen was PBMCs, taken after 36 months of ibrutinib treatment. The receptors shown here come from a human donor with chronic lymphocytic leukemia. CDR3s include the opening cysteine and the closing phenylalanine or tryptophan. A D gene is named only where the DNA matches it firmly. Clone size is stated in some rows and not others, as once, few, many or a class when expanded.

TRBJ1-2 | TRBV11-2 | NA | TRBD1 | TGTGCCAGCAGCCTACTGACAGGGGCGGGAGGCTACACCTTC | CASSLLTGAGGYTF
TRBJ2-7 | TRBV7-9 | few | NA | TGTGCCAGCAGCTCCCCTCTCTTCTTCTCTAAGCAGTACTTC | CASSSPLFFSKQYF
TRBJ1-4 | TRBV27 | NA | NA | TGTGCCAGCAGTTCACGCGGGCGGGATAATGAAAAACTGTTTTTT | CASSSRGRDNEKLFF
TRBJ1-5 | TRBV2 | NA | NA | TGTGCCAGCAACGTCGTTAGCAATCAGCCCCAGCATTTT | CASNVVSNQPQHF
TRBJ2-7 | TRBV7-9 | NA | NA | TGTGCCAGCAGCAGGGACCGCAAGTCCACGGAGCAGTACTTC | CASSRDRKSTEQYF
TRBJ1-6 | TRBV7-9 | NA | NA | TGTGCCAGCAGCTCCGGATTGTATAATTCACCCCTCCACTTT | CASSSGLYNSPLHF
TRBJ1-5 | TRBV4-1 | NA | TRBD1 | TGCGCCAGCAGCCAAGCAGGGGGTTTCAGCGATCAGCCCCAGCATTTT | CASSQAGGFSDQPQHF
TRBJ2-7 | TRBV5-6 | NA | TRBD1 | TGTGCCAGCAGCTTTCCGGTTGGGACAGGGGTCTACGAGCAGTACTTC | CASSFPVGTGVYEQYF
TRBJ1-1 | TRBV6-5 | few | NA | TGTGCCAGCACATCAGGGTCCCATTTCACTGAAGCTTTCTTT | CASTSGSHFTEAFF
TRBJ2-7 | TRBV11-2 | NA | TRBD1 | TGTGCCAGCAGCTCATTCAGGGGGTTTTCCTACGAGCAGTACTTC | CASSSFRGFSYEQYF
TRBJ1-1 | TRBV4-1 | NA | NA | TGCGCCAGCAGCCTAAGGGGCTTGACTGAAGCTTTCTTT | CASSLRGLTEAFF
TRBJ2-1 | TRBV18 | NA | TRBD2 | TGTGCCAGCTCACCCGGGACTACTAGCTCCTACAATGAGCAGTTCTTC | CASSPGTTSSYNEQFF
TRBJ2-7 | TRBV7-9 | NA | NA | TGTGCCAGCAGCCCGGACCACTCCTACGAGCAGTACTTC | CASSPDHSYEQYF
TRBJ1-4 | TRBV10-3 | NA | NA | TGTGCCATCAGTGAGACCAGGGCAGGCCCCAATAATGAAAAACTGTTTTTT | CAISETRAGPNNEKLFF
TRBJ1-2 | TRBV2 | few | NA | TGTGCCAGCAGGCCGCTCTTCGGGGGCCACTATGGCTACACCTTC | CASRPLFGGHYGYTF
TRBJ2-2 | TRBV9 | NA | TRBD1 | TGTGCCAGCAGCGCCCGGGACAGGGGATACCGGGAGCTGTTTTTT | CASSARDRGYRELFF
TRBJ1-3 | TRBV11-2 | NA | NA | TGTGCCAGCAGCCTGGACCCCTCGGGAAACACCATATATTTT | CASSLDPSGNTIYF
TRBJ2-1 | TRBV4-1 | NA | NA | TGCGCCAGCAGCCCCCAGGGTGCTGAGCAGTTCTTC | CASSPQGAEQFF
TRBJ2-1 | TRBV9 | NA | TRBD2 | TGTGCCAGCAGCGTTGGGACTAGCGGGAGTATATGGTACAATGAGCAGTTCTTC | CASSVGTSGSIWYNEQFF
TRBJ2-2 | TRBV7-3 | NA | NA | TGTGCCAGCAGCTTAACGGGGAGGACCGGGGAGCTGTTTTTT | CASSLTGRTGELFF
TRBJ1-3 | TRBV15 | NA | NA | TGTGCCACCAGCAGAGATAAGAAGACTTATGGAAACACCATATATTTT | CATSRDKKTYGNTIYF
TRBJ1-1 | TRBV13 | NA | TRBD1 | TGTGCCAGCAGCTTAGCCAGGGGGGCGAACACTGAAGCTTTCTTT | CASSLARGANTEAFF
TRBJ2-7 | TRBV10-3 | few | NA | TGTGCCATCAGTGAGACACGGGCGCCGGGGTACGAGCAGTACTTC | CAISETRAPGYEQYF
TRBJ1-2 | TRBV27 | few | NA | TGTGCCAGCAGAGCTGCCGGGAAAGCTAACTATGGCTACACCTTC | CASRAAGKANYGYTF